The rows below give T cell receptor beta chains drawn from one sample of a study of blood T cell repertoires in COVID-19. Produced via immunoSEQ multiplex PCR; TCRdb's table is partial and in-frame only. Of some 220,000 clones in the sample, 85% were seen once. Material for sequencing was peripheral blood. These receptors were obtained from a woman aged 55-70 years with active or convalescent COVID-19. Each CDR3 is given with its conserved first and last residue. The D gene is left open where the match is weak. Expanded clones get a size class; other rows say once, few or many, or leave the size out.

>TRBJ1-2|NA|NA|TRBV13
TGTGCCAGCAGCTTGGAGGACTATGGCTACACCTTC
CASSLEDYGYTF
>TRBJ1-3|NA|NA|TRBV19
TGTGCCAGTAGGGACAGCTCCTCTGGAAACACCATATATTTT
CASRDSSSGNTIYF
>TRBJ2-1|NA|TRBD2|TRBV19
TGTGCCAGTAGTATCGGGACTAGCGGGAGAATTGAGCAGTTCTTC
CASSIGTSGRIEQFF
>TRBJ1-2|NA|NA|TRBV4-2
TGTGCCAGCAGCCAAGATCGGGGCTATGGCTACACCTTC
CASSQDRGYGYTF
>TRBJ2-7|NA|NA|TRBV24-1
TGTGCCACCAGTGAACCAGGTACCTACGAGCAGTACTTC
CATSEPGTYEQYF
>TRBJ1-1|NA|NA|TRBV3-1/TRBV3-2
TGTGCCAGCAGCGGACGACCGGGGGAGACGGAGGCTTTCTTT
CASSGRPGETEAFF
>TRBJ2-1|NA|TRBD1|TRBV11-2
TGTGCCAGCAGCCTTTGGACAGGGAAGTTCTTC
CASSLWTGKFF
>TRBJ2-1|NA|NA|TRBV19
TGTGCCAGTAGTGAGTCTCAGGGGTTTTCCTACAATGAGCAGTTCTTC
CASSESQGFSYNEQFF
>TRBJ2-1|few|NA|TRBV29-1
TGCAGCGTTGACCCCCCACGCCGGAGCTCCTACAATGAGCAGTTCTTC
CSVDPPRRSSYNEQFF
>TRBJ2-3|NA|TRBD2|TRBV7-8
TGTGCCAGCAGCAAGCCAAGCGGGGGGACAGATACGCAGTATTTT
CASSKPSGGTDTQYF
>TRBJ2-7|NA|TRBD1|TRBV11-2
TGTGCCAGCAGCAAAACCGGGACAGGCCTCTACGAGCAGTACTTC
CASSKTGTGLYEQYF
>TRBJ2-5|NA|TRBD2|TRBV19
TGTGCCAGTAGTTCCGGGGGGGAGACCCAGTACTTC
CASSSGGETQYF
>TRBJ2-1|NA|TRBD2|TRBV18
TGTGCCAGCTCCCAGGCGGGAGGGCCAAATGAGCAGTTCTTC
CASSQAGGPNEQFF
>TRBJ2-3|NA|NA|TRBV2
TGTGCCAGCAGTGTGGTGGGAGGTCACACAGATACGCAGTATTTT
CASSVVGGHTDTQYF
>TRBJ1-1|once|NA|TRBV29-1
TGCAGCGTTGAACCAACAGAGTTTGAAGCTTTCTTT
CSVEPTEFEAFF
>TRBJ1-2|NA|NA|TRBV11-2
TGTGCCAGCAGCTTAGAACCAGGCTACTATGGCTACACCTTC
CASSLEPGYYGYTF
>TRBJ1-2|NA|TRBD1|TRBV18
TGTGCCAGCTCACCCCCGACAGGGCCCCTGTCGGATGGCTACACCTTC
CASSPPTGPLSDGYTF
>TRBJ1-3|NA|NA|TRBV10-3
TGTGCCATCAGTGACAGGCAGTCCGTCTCTGGAAACACCATATATTTT
CAISDRQSVSGNTIYF
>TRBJ2-1|NA|TRBD1|TRBV20-1
TGCAGTGCTAGTGGTCGGACAGGGGGGAGAAATGAGCAGTTCTTC
CSASGRTGGRNEQFF
>TRBJ1-4|NA|TRBD1|TRBV24-1
TGTGCCACCAGTACAGGGGGCAACGAAAAACTGTTTTTT
CATSTGGNEKLFF
>TRBJ1-4|NA|NA|TRBV6-5
TGTGCCAGCAGACAGGGTTGGGCTAATGAAAAACTGTTTTTT
CASRQGWANEKLFF
>TRBJ2-3|NA|TRBD1|TRBV3-1/TRBV3-2
TGTGCCAGCTCGGGACAGGTAGTCACAGATACGCAGTATTTT
CASSGQVVTDTQYF
>TRBJ2-7|NA|NA|TRBV6-5
TGTGCCAGCAGCTCCGGGACACTTGCCTACGAGCAGTACTTC
CASSSGTLAYEQYF
>TRBJ2-2|few|TRBD2|TRBV5-1
TGCGCCAGCAGCTTTACACTAGCGGGCGGGGAGCTGTTTTTT
CASSFTLAGGELFF
>TRBJ2-7|few|NA|TRBV7-9
TGTGCCAGCAGCTGGGCAGGGGATCGCGAGCAGTACTTC
CASSWAGDREQYF
>TRBJ2-7|NA|TRBD1|TRBV6-5
TGTGCCACGCACAGGGGCACCTACGAGCAGTACTTC
CATHRGTYEQYF
>TRBJ2-3|NA|TRBD1|TRBV5-4
TGTGCCAGCCAACGCGACAGGGGTGGCACAGATACGCAGTATTTT
CASQRDRGGTDTQYF
>TRBJ2-5|NA|TRBD1|TRBV19
TGTGCCAGCTCCGGGACAGACAAAGAGACCCAGTACTTC
CASSGTDKETQYF
>TRBJ1-1|NA|NA|TRBV21-1
TGTGCCAGCAGCGCAATGAGACAGGGCCCGAACACTGAAGCTTTCTTT
CASSAMRQGPNTEAFF
>TRBJ2-1|NA|TRBD1|TRBV19
TGTGCCAGTAGTATAGTGGGGGACAGGGGATATGAGCAGTTCTTC
CASSIVGDRGYEQFF
>TRBJ1-2|once|NA|TRBV7-8
TGTGCCAGCAGCTTAGTCGTCGCAGCCACTACATTCGACTATGGCTACACCTTC
CASSLVVAATTFDYGYTF
>TRBJ1-5|NA|NA|TRBV28
TGTGCCAGCAGCAAACAGGGTTCCGTACAGCCCCAGCATTTT
CASSKQGSVQPQHF
>TRBJ2-1|NA|NA|TRBV6-5
TGTGCCAGCAGTCCGGAAGGGGATGCTGACAATGAGCAGTTCTTC
CASSPEGDADNEQFF
>TRBJ1-2|NA|TRBD1|TRBV6-5
TGTGCCAGCAGTAACCGGGACAGTAACTATGGCTACACCTTC
CASSNRDSNYGYTF
>TRBJ1-4|NA|NA|TRBV18
TGTGCCAGCTCACCACGGGGGGAAGTCCGGGAAAAACTGTTTTTT
CASSPRGEVREKLFF
>TRBJ1-1|once|NA|TRBV15
TGTGCCACCAGCAGAGATGCGGGGGACGCTGAAGCTTTCTTT
CATSRDAGDAEAFF
>TRBJ2-5|NA|TRBD1|TRBV5-6
TGTGCCAGCAGCTTGTCGCTCGGACAGGGGCTGGAGACCCAGTACTTC
CASSLSLGQGLETQYF
>TRBJ2-1|NA|TRBD1|TRBV5-8
TGTGCCAGCATATTTCGCCCCGAGGGACAGGGGGCGTTAGATGAGCAGTTCTTC
CASIFRPEGQGALDEQFF
>TRBJ2-7|NA|TRBD2|TRBV4-2
TGTGCCAGCAGCCCGGGACTAGACGAGCAGTACTTC
CASSPGLDEQYF
>TRBJ2-1|NA|NA|TRBV28
TGTGCCAGCAGCCTAATCGATGAGCAGTTCTTC
CASSLIDEQFF
>TRBJ1-5|NA|TRBD1|TRBV19
TGTGCCAGTAGTAGGATTTATGGGACAGAAATTAGCAATCAGCCCCAGCATTTT
CASSRIYGTEISNQPQHF